This T cell receptor (beta chain) was profiled in a study of cytomegalovirus exposure and HLA in healthy donors. Study-level information: Inside one of the first data releases sat around 86 million unique TCRs taken from HLA-typed donors. Among over 350 genotyped donors, approximately 80% fell in the Caucasian-associated ancestry cluster. Study-wide findings and caveats: In vitro confirmation showed a few CMV-associated chains to be CMV antigen specific. A reported reduction in N-insertions relative to the roughly 670-donor mean was seen in an Asian-associated ancestry cluster in a later analysis.

PCR primers comprised 60 Vbeta and 13 Jbeta primers. Only in-frame clones appear in the TCRdb table, and some are missing; sequencing was by immunoSEQ multiplex PCR. Of some 210,000 clones listed, around 73% are singletons. The ends lost 6 bases at V and 3 bases at J; junction bases unmatched: 9. The germline CDR1 and CDR2 sequences are MNHEY and SMNVEV (reference sequence). The CDR3 loop spans 16 amino acids. About this clone: Its antigen is unidentified.

The chain couples TRBV27 to TRBJ2-7; 12 bases align to TRBD2. This sequence was found in a male donor in good health and CMV-seronegative. Sample: PBMCs. CDR3 DNA: TGTGCCAGCAGCCCGAGGACTAGCGGGACTCTCTACGAGCAGTACTTC. Protein: CASSPRTSGTLYEQYF.